This entry lists 17 T cell receptor beta chains sequenced from one sample in a study of shared T cell receptors in the human thymus. Sequencing used immunoSEQ multiplex PCR; TCRdb keeps in-frame clones, though not all of them. The data contain hundreds of thousands of clones, around 93% of them singletons. Input material: thymocytes. The source is a human donor.

The CDR3 coding sequence is TGTGCCAGCAGCTTAAGACAGAACAATGAGCAGTTCTTC. Protein product: CASSLRQNNEQFF. The V and J genes are TRBV7-6 and TRBJ2-1; tentatively, D is TRBD1 (5 bases). In germline, CDR1 is SGHVS, CDR2 FNYEAQ. The V and J ends lost 2 bases and 5 bases respectively, with 7 bases between them. The CDR3 is 13 amino acids.

Comments on this clone: Additional DNA sequences in this sample encode the identical CDR3. The gene calls are TRBV5-1 and TRBJ2-3; D not certain. V dropped 1 base and J dropped 2 bases, with 2 bases sitting between them. The CDR3 is 12 amino acids. Germline values: CDR1 SGHRS, CDR2 YFSETQ. This chain's CDR3 is CASSLSTDTQYF. The DNA for the CDR3 is TGCGCCAGCAGCTTGTCCACAGATACGCAGTATTTT.

This chain links TRBV15 with TRBJ1-4, with TRBD1 identical over 7 bases. Trimming removed 1 base from V and 4 bases from J; junction bases left unmatched: 6. Germline V gives CDR1 LNHNV, CDR2 YYDKDF (reference sequence). This CDR3 comprises 16 residues. The CDR3 DNA is TGTGCCACCAGCAGAGCCCGACAGGGTGGTAATGAAAAACTGTTTTTT. Translation gives CATSRARQGGNEKLFF.

The gene calls are TRBV28 and TRBJ1-1; 7 bases fit TRBD1. Germline CDR1 and CDR2: MDHEN and SYDVKM. The V segment lost 6 bases and the J segment 4 bases; nucleotides outside the gene matches: 11. This CDR3 contains 15 residues. CDR3 in amino acids: CASRPPGRGSTEAFF. The CDR3 DNA sequence: TGTGCCAGCAGACCCCCGGGCAGGGGGTCCACTGAAGCTTTCTTT.

This clone was seen once. The chain is built from TRBV30 and TRBJ1-2; TRBD1 aligns across 8 bases. The trim removed 0 bases at V and 6 bases at J, leaving 12 bases unmatched. CDR3 length: 16 amino acids. Germline lookup yields CDR1 GTSNPN and CDR2 SVGIG (reference sequence). CDR3 coding DNA: TGTGCCTGGAGTGTACTCGTCCCAGGGGGCTTCCATGGCTACACCTTC. Translated, it gives CAWSVLVPGGFHGYTF.

The rearrangement links TRBV28 to TRBJ2-7; 7 bases agree with TRBD1. Trimming took 6 bases from V and 4 from J; bases not matched to a gene: 9. Germline CDR1 is MDHEN and CDR2 is SYDVKM. This CDR3 comprises 14 residues. CDR3 in DNA: TGTGCCAGCAGCCCTTGGGGACAGCAATACGAGCAGTACTTC. Residues: CASSPWGQQYEQYF.

V is TRBV28 and J is TRBJ1-5; D is perhaps TRBD1 (6 bases). The V gene lost 6 bases and the J gene lost 2 bases, with 20 bases spanning the gap. From germline, CDR1 is MDHEN and CDR2 SYDVKM. This CDR3 spans 17 amino acids. This CDR3 is CASSDPGQTFCNQPQHF. The CDR3 nucleotides read TGTGCCAGCAGCGATCCGGGACAAACGTTTTGCAATCAGCCCCAGCATTTT. The full variable domain, completed using reference TRBV28 and TRBJ1-5, is DVKVTQSSRYLVKRTGEKVFLECVQDMDHENMFWYRQDPGLGLRLIYFSYDVKMKEKGDIPEGYSVSREKKERFSLILESASTNQTSMYLCASSDPGQTFCNQPQHFGDGTRLSIL.

This clone was picked up one time. The rearrangement uses TRBV28 and TRBJ1-5, with D maybe TRBD1 (5 bases). From germline, CDR1 is MDHEN and CDR2 SYDVKM. This CDR3 region has 16 residues. Trimming pared 5 bases from V and 4 bases from J, leaving 18 bases between. CDR3 protein: CASSGPQGLPNQPQHF. The CDR3 region has the DNA TGTGCCAGCAGTGGACCCCAGGGCCTCCCAAATCAGCCCCAGCATTTT.

V usage is TRBV6-4 and J usage is TRBJ1-2; 8 nucleotides agree with TRBD1. CDR1 MRHNA and CDR2 SNTAGT come from the germline V gene. The CDR3 loop spans 11 amino acids. With V trimmed by 11 bases and J by 8 bases, 7 bases remained unmatched. In DNA, the CDR3 is TGTGCCCACCAGGGGGCGGGCGGCTACACCTTC. Amino acids: CAHQGAGGYTF.

The rearrangement joins TRBV28 to TRBJ2-3; no clear D gene. From germline, CDR1 is MDHEN and CDR2 SYDVKM. The CDR3 is 13 residues long. Trimming cost V 3 bases and J 6 bases, with 10 bases left between them. The CDR3 region has the DNA TGTGCCAGCAGTTTCCTTGTACCTGATACGCAGTATTTT. Amino acids: CASSFLVPDTQYF.

The rearrangement uses TRBV6-5 and TRBJ1-1; 8 bases align to TRBD1. CDR3 size: 14 residues. Looked up from germline, CDR1 is MNHEY and CDR2 is SVGAGI. The junction had 3 bases not matched to a gene; V was cut back by 5 bases and J by 1 base. The chain's CDR3 is CASSTTGENTEAFF. The CDR3 nucleotides read TGTGCCAGCAGTACGACAGGGGAGAACACTGAAGCTTTCTTT.

The chain couples TRBV7-2 to TRBJ2-7; 7 nucleotides align to TRBD1. The CDR3 loop spans 13 amino acids. Germline trimming cut 5 bases from V and 6 bases from J; bases unmatched to any gene: 7. Germline CDR1 reads SGHTA; CDR2 reads FQGNSA. This chain's CDR3 is CASSPTHRGEQYF. Here the CDR3 DNA reads TGTGCCAGCAGCCCGACCCACAGGGGCGAGCAGTACTTC.

This clone was seen only once. The CDR3 is CASSYKGRQPQHF. CDR3 DNA sequence: TGTGCCAGCAGTTACAAGGGGAGACAGCCCCAGCATTTT. The V gene is TRBV6-5, the J gene TRBJ1-5; possible D gene TRBD1, 5 bases. The CDR3 is 13 residues long. Germline CDR1 is MNHEY and CDR2 is SVGAGI. V lost 2 bases and J lost 7, with 9 bases in between.

This clone appeared once. The gene calls are TRBV28 and TRBJ1-1; D not resolved. Germline V gene sequence: CDR1 MDHEN, CDR2 SYDVKM. There are 14 residues in the CDR3. Between the trimmed V and J ends, which lost 7 bases and 1 base, there was a span of 13 bases. The CDR3 region has the DNA TGTGCCAGCACCCAAAATCACAGGAACACTGAAGCTTTCTTT. Its translation is CASTQNHRNTEAFF. Complete variable domain (other parts from reference TRBV28 and TRBJ1-1): DVKVTQSSRYLVKRTGEKVFLECVQDMDHENMFWYRQDPGLGLRLIYFSYDVKMKEKGDIPEGYSVSREKKERFSLILESASTNQTSMYLCASTQNHRNTEAFFGQGTRLTVV.

The chain recombines TRBV5-6 with TRBJ2-7; 12 bases are shared with TRBD1. Per germline, CDR1 SGHDT and CDR2 YYEEEE. This CDR3 contains 17 residues. V gave up 4 bases and J gave up 0 bases; unmatched junction bases: 8. The DNA for the CDR3 is TGTGCCAGCAGCGGGACAGGGGGCGTCTACAGCTCCTACGAGCAGTACTTC. Translation: CASSGTGGVYSSYEQYF.

This sequence joins TRBV10-3 and TRBJ1-1, with unresolved D. Germline V CDR1 and CDR2: ENHRY, SYGVKD. This CDR3 has 12 residues. Trimming removed 1 base at V and 7 bases at J, with 7 bases between. The CDR3 sequence: CAISEFDNEAFF. The CDR3 coding sequence is TGTGCCATCAGTGAGTTCGACAATGAAGCTTTCTTT.

The chain couples TRBV5-6 to TRBJ2-1; possible D gene TRBD1, 5 bases. The CDR3 loop spans 16 amino acids. Trimming cost V 3 bases and J 4 bases, with 17 bases left between them. CDR1 SGHDT and CDR2 YYEEEE come from the germline V gene. The CDR3 DNA is TGTGCCAGCAGCTCCGAGAAGTCTAAGGGGTACAATGAGCAGTTCTTC. This gives the protein CASSSEKSKGYNEQFF.